These 29 T cell receptor beta chains were sequenced from one sample in a study of T cell changes during pregnancy in multiple sclerosis (dated by TCRdb to the late 2010s). The receptor library was made with the immunoSEQ multiplex PCR assay. TCRdb's version of the immuneACCESS table is confined to in-frame rearrangements and falls short of the full clone set. An unresolved V gene accounts for under half of the shortfall where checked; the remainder is of unknown origin. The sample profile shows about 26,000 clones; nearly 90% of them were found once. Of the sample, 16% falls within the top ten clones. This sample comprised CD8+ T cells from peripheral blood mononuclear cells, obtained in the second trimester of pregnancy. These receptors all stem from a female donor with multiple sclerosis, enrolled in a pregnancy study.

J is TRBJ2-7 and V is TRBV7-9, with TRBD1 as a possible D gene (5 bases). Trimming took off 2 bases at V and 2 bases at J, with 10 bases between the two ends. The length of the CDR3 is 14 residues. The germline gives CDR1 SEHNR, CDR2 FQNEAQ (reference sequence). The CDR3 DNA sequence: TGTGCCAGCAGCTTACGTCAGGACACCTACGAGCAGTACTTC. Translated: CASSLRQDTYEQYF.

V and J are TRBV18 and TRBJ1-1, with D unclear. The CDR3 has 16 residues. Germline CDR1 reads KGHSH; CDR2 reads LQKENI. V dropped 0 bases and J dropped 3 bases, with 14 bases sitting between them. In nucleotides, the CDR3 is TGTGCCAGCTCACCACCACGCGCCGGGTGGGACACTGAAGCTTTCTTT. Protein product: CASSPPRAGWDTEAFF.

The rearrangement uses TRBV9 and TRBJ2-7, with 7 nucleotides matching TRBD1. Trimming cost V 1 base and J 5 bases; bases outside gene matches: 3. The CDR3 spans 13 residues. Germline CDR1 SGDLS, CDR2 YYNGEE. CDR3 nucleotide sequence: TGTGCCAGCAGCGTAACAGGGGTGGACGAGCAGTACTTC. This codes for CASSVTGVDEQYF. The entire variable domain, with the rest obtained from reference TRBV9 and TRBJ2-7, is as follows: DSGVTQTPKHLITATGQRVTLRCSPRSGDLSVYWYQQSLDQGLQFLIQYYNGEERAKGNILERFSAQQFPDLHSELNLSSLELGDSALYFCASSVTGVDEQYFGPGTRLTVT.

The gene calls are TRBV6-1 and TRBJ2-7; the match to TRBD2 covers 11 bases. Germline V lookup: CDR1 MNHNS, CDR2 SASEGT. The CDR3 runs to 14 residues. The V gene end was trimmed by 5 bases and the J gene end by 1 base; junction bases not matched to a gene: 1. CDR3: CASSSSGGSYEQYF. The CDR3 DNA reads TGTGCCAGCAGTTCTAGCGGGGGGTCCTACGAGCAGTACTTC.

This clone came up once. An end of the junction does not agree with germline; a read error may underlie this. The chain carries TRBV6-6 and TRBJ2-7, with TRBD1 matching 9 bases. Germline V gives CDR1 MNHNY, CDR2 SVGAGI (reference sequence). CDR3 size: 14 residues. The CDR3 DNA sequence: TGTGCCAGCAGCTACTGGACAGGGGCGGACGAGCAGTACTTC. It is translated as CASSYWTGADEQYF.

The chain is built from TRBV18 and TRBJ2-7; TRBD1 matches 11 bases. Germline values: CDR1 KGHSH, CDR2 LQKENI. V shed 3 bases and J 5 bases; nucleotides not matched to a gene: 9. The CDR3 loop spans 16 amino acids. The CDR3, as DNA: TGTGCCAGCTCACCGGAGTTCGGGACAGGGGGACACGAGCAGTACTTC. Translating gives CASSPEFGTGGHEQYF.

This chain uses TRBV29-1 with TRBJ2-5; D gene unclear. This CDR3 has 13 amino acids. Trimming shortened V by 0 bases and J by 5 bases, and 10 bases separated the two germline ends. The germline V gene has CDR1 SQVTM and CDR2 ANQGSEA. The CDR3 nucleotides are TGCAGCGTTGAAGATCCCCTCGAGGAGACCCAGTACTTC. As protein: CSVEDPLEETQYF.

The chain has TRBV19 and TRBJ2-7, with 7 bases identical to TRBD2. The V gene end was trimmed by 7 bases and the J gene end by 4 bases; junction bases not matched to a gene: 10. The CDR3 totals 14 residues. Germline CDR1 reads LNHDA; CDR2 reads SQIVND (reference sequence). CDR3: CASTPGGGIYEQYF. The CDR3 DNA is TGTGCCAGTACCCCGGGAGGAGGAATTTACGAGCAGTACTTC. The full variable domain, completed using reference TRBV19 and TRBJ2-7, is DGGITQSPKYLFRKEGQNVTLSCEQNLNHDAMYWYRQDPGQGLRLIYYSQIVNDFQKGDIAEGYSVSREKKESFPLTVTSAQKNPTAFYLCASTPGGGIYEQYFGPGTRLTVT.

The rearrangement links TRBV7-2 to TRBJ2-5, with D possibly being TRBD2 (6 bases). Near its end, the DNA agrees better with TRBJ2-7, so the J call may be wrong. Germline V CDR1 and CDR2: SGHTA, FQGNSA. The CDR3 sequence is 14 residues long. CDR3: CASSSLGSNYEQYF. The CDR3 region has the DNA TGTGCCAGCAGCTCCCTCGGGAGTAACTACGAGCAGTACTTC.

The chain combines TRBV25-1 with TRBJ2-1, with TRBD2 identical over 10 bases. CDR3 size: 15 residues. V gave up 2 bases and J gave up 6 bases; unmatched junction bases: 4. Germline V gene lookup returns CDR1 MGHDK and CDR2 SYGVNS. CDR3 protein: CASSEGGLAANEQFF. CDR3 sequence (DNA): TGTGCCAGCAGTGAAGGCGGACTAGCGGCCAATGAGCAGTTCTTC.

The gene calls are TRBV10-3 and TRBJ2-5; possible D gene TRBD2, 5 bases. The CDR3 runs 13 residues. Germline assignment: CDR1 ENHRY and CDR2 SYGVKD. V lost 6 bases to trimming and J lost 4 bases, with 12 bases between them. The CDR3 spells CAISAEATETQYF. The CDR3 region has the DNA TGTGCCATCAGCGCGGAGGCAACAGAGACCCAGTACTTC.

This chain joins TRBV15 and TRBJ2-7, with D perhaps TRBD1 (6 bases). V dropped 8 bases and J dropped 4 bases, with 18 bases sitting between them. CDR3 size: 14 residues. Germline CDR1 and CDR2: LNHNV and YYDKDF (reference sequence). CDR3 nucleotide sequence: TGTGCCACCGCCCAGGGGCCCTTCGGTTACGAGCAGTACTTC. Amino acid sequence: CATAQGPFGYEQYF.

The chain carries TRBV7-2 and TRBJ1-1; D is ambiguous. The CDR3 is 14 residues long. V was clipped by 1 base and J by 2 bases, with 8 bases between them. Germline V gives CDR1 SGHTA, CDR2 FQGNSA. The chain's CDR3 is CASSLVGINTEAFF. CDR3 in DNA: TGTGCCAGCAGCTTAGTGGGCATTAACACTGAAGCTTTCTTT. Together with reference TRBV7-2 and TRBJ1-1, the CDR3 gives the full variable domain: GAGVSQSPSNKVTEKGKDVELRCDPISGHTALYWYRQSLGQGLEFLIYFQGNSAPDKSGLPSDRFSAERTGGSVSTLTIQRTQQEDSAVYLCASSLVGINTEAFFGQGTRLTVV.

This chain uses TRBV28 with TRBJ1-1; 7 bases align to TRBD1. The ends lost 7 bases at V and 0 bases at J; junction bases unmatched: 14. The germline gives CDR1 MDHEN, CDR2 SYDVKM. The CDR3 has 17 amino acids. As DNA, the CDR3 is TGTGCCAGCACCCCGCTGGGGCAGGGGGTTTTGAACACTGAAGCTTTCTTT. Its protein product is CASTPLGQGVLNTEAFF.

The genes are TRBV9 and TRBJ2-7, with 8 bases fitting TRBD2. The germline V gene encodes CDR1 SGDLS and CDR2 YYNGEE. The CDR3 has 16 residues. With V trimmed by 0 bases and J by 2 bases, 7 bases remained unmatched. CDR3 region: CASSVGIAGPPYEQYF. Here the CDR3 DNA reads TGTGCCAGCAGCGTAGGAATAGCGGGACCGCCCTACGAGCAGTACTTC.

The V call is TRBV6-1, the J call TRBJ1-1; 8 bases map to TRBD1. The CDR3 covers 15 residues. V gave up 4 bases and J gave up 7 bases; unmatched junction bases: 11. Germline CDR1 MNHNS, CDR2 SASEGT. CDR3 amino acids: CASSGDRGRALEAFF. CDR3 bases: TGTGCCAGCAGTGGAGACAGGGGAAGGGCCCTTGAAGCTTTCTTT.

The chain employs TRBV7-9 and TRBJ2-7; TRBD1 matches 12 bases. The CDR3 has 17 residues. With V trimmed by 4 bases and J by 6 bases, 13 bases remained unmatched. Germline V gene data show CDR1 as SEHNR and CDR2 as FQNEAQ (reference sequence). This chain's CDR3 is CASSWGTGGFKTGEQYF. The CDR3 nucleotides are TGTGCCAGCAGCTGGGGGACAGGGGGCTTCAAGACGGGCGAGCAGTACTTC.

The chain uses TRBV27 and TRBJ2-2, with 9 bases lining up with TRBD1. V dropped 7 bases and J dropped 4; count of bases not matched to a gene: 7. The germline gives CDR1 MNHEY, CDR2 SMNVEV (reference sequence). CDR3 length equals 15 residues. Written as DNA, the CDR3 is TGTGCCAGCATGCTGACAGGGGGGTTCACCGGGGAGCTGTTTTTT. This codes for CASMLTGGFTGELFF.

Regarding this clone: The sample contains more than one DNA sequence encoding this CDR3. The V call is TRBV7-9, the J call TRBJ2-1; D is unresolved. Trimming left V 3 bases short and J 0 bases short, with 9 bases between. From germline, CDR1 is SEHNR and CDR2 FQNEAQ (reference sequence). The CDR3 covers 15 residues. As DNA, the CDR3 is TGTGCCAGCAGCTTGAGCGAGAGCTCCTACAATGAGCAGTTCTTC. It translates to CASSLSESSYNEQFF.

This chain links TRBV10-3 with TRBJ2-1; 7 bases agree with TRBD1. The germline V gene encodes CDR1 ENHRY and CDR2 SYGVKD. Trimming took 1 base from V and 2 from J; bases not matched to a gene: 14. The CDR3 covers 19 residues. CDR3 residues: CAISEFGRTGGIPYNEQFF. CDR3 nucleotides: TGTGCCATCAGTGAGTTTGGCAGGACAGGAGGAATCCCCTACAATGAGCAGTTCTTC.

The rearrangement joins TRBV5-8 to TRBJ2-7; unclear D gene. Germline-derived CDR1 and CDR2 are SGHTS and YDEGEE. Trimming pared 0 bases from V and 12 bases from J, leaving 10 bases between. This CDR3 region has 11 residues. The CDR3 is CASSLASDGYF. CDR3 bases: TGTGCCAGCAGCTTGGCAAGCGATGGGTACTTC.

The chain carries TRBV2 and TRBJ2-1; 8 bases line up with TRBD1. Germline CDR1 reads SNHLY; CDR2 reads FYNNEI. There are 20 residues in the CDR3. Unmatched junction bases numbered 21, after V lost 6 bases and J lost 2 bases. CDR3 region: CASRGIQTGALGRAYNEQFF. DNA of the CDR3: TGTGCCAGCAGAGGAATCCAGACAGGGGCGTTGGGAAGGGCCTACAATGAGCAGTTCTTC.

V is TRBV7-2 and J is TRBJ2-5, with 7 positions matching TRBD1. The CDR3 is 14 amino acids. The trim removed 3 bases at V and 1 base at J, leaving 2 bases unmatched. CDR1 is SGHTA, CDR2 FQGNSA, per germline. CDR3 coding DNA: TGTGCCAGCAGCTTTAACAGGGGCCAAGAGACCCAGTACTTC. Protein: CASSFNRGQETQYF.

This clone was detected once. The gene calls are TRBV28 and TRBJ2-7, with a possible D match to TRBD2 (5 bases). This CDR3 has 12 residues. Germline V gene sequence: CDR1 MDHEN, CDR2 SYDVKM. With 3 bases removed from V and 9 bases from J, the gap between germline ends came to 12 bases. CDR3 in amino acids: CASSFPGEGQYF. The CDR3 nucleotides read TGTGCCAGCAGTTTCCCAGGAGAGGGGCAGTACTTC.

The chain carries TRBV6-5 and TRBJ2-7; 9 bases align to TRBD1. The CDR3 is 14 residues long. After removal of 6 bases from V and 2 bases from J, the junction contained 5 bases not matched to a gene. Germline CDR1 MNHEY, CDR2 SVGAGI. The CDR3 loop is CASRPGTGPYEQYF. CDR3 coding DNA: TGTGCCAGCAGACCCGGGACAGGGCCCTACGAGCAGTACTTC.

The chain carries TRBV2 and TRBJ2-3, with TRBD2 matching 12 bases. The CDR3 has 16 amino acids. Trimming cost V 5 bases and J 2 bases; bases outside gene matches: 5. Germline CDR1 is SNHLY and CDR2 is FYNNEI. The CDR3 is CASSTRLAGVTDTQYF. CDR3 sequence (DNA): TGTGCCAGCAGTACACGACTAGCGGGAGTCACAGATACGCAGTATTTT.

This sequence joins TRBV4-1 and TRBJ1-1, with 7 bases identical to TRBD1. Germline loops: CDR1 MGHRA, CDR2 YSYEKL. J gave up 0 bases and V 0 bases, and 22 bases lay outside the gene matches. The length of the CDR3 is 22 residues. The CDR3 region is CASSQDTVIGTVLPGMNTEAFF. The CDR3 nucleotides read TGCGCCAGCAGCCAAGATACGGTGATAGGGACAGTACTACCTGGAATGAACACTGAAGCTTTCTTT.

This chain connects TRBV7-9 to TRBJ1-5; no definite D call. This CDR3 region has 14 residues. Trimming took off 2 bases at V and 2 bases at J, with 7 bases between the two ends. CDR1 and CDR2 (germline): SEHNR, FQNEAQ (reference sequence). CDR3 nucleotides: TGTGCCAGCAGCTTAAGCGGAGGCAATCAGCCCCAGCATTTT. This encodes CASSLSGGNQPQHF.

The genes are TRBV7-2 and TRBJ1-5; TRBD1 might be the D (5 bases). Between the trimmed V and J ends, which lost 5 bases and 7 bases, there was a span of 18 bases. CDR1 SGHTA and CDR2 FQGNSA come from the germline V gene. The CDR3 runs 15 residues. For the CDR3, the DNA is TGTGCCAGCAGCCCTAGCGCAGGGTTGGTCCAGCCCCAGCATTTT. It encodes CASSPSAGLVQPQHF.